This T cell receptor (beta chain) was documented in a study of T cell responses to AZD1222 COVID-19 vaccine. Measured with immunoSEQ multiplex PCR; TCRdb has only the in-frame clones, and not every one. The table has about 85,000 clones, roughly nine tenths seen once. CDR1 is SEHNR, CDR2 FQNEAQ, per germline (reference sequence). V was pared by 4 bases and J by 7 bases, with 7 bases of the junction left unmatched. This CDR3 spans 14 amino acids. This clonotype was obtained from an adult in good health. Source: peripheral blood, taken on day 0 of AZD1222 vaccination. The chain couples TRBV7-9 to TRBJ1-5; 7 nucleotides line up with TRBD1. The CDR3 bases are TGTGCCAGCAGCTCCAGGGGGAAGGACCAGCCCCAGCATTTT. Its translation is CASSSRGKDQPQHF.